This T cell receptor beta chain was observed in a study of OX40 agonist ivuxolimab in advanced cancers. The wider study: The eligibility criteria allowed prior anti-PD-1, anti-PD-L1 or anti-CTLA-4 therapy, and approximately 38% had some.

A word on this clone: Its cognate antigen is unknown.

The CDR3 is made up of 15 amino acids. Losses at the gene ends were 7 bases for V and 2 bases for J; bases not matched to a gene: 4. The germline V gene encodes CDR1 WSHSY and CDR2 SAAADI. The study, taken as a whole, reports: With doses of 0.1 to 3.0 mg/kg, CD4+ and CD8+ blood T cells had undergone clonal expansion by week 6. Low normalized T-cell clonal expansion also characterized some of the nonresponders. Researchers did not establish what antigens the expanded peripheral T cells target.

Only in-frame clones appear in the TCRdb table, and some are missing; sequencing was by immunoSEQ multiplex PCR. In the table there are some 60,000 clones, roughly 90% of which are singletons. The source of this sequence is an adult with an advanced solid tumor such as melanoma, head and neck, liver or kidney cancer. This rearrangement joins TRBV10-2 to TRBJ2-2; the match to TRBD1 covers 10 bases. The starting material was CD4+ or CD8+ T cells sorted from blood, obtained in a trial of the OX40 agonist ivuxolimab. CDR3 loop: CASTRTGGNTGELFF. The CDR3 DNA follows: TGCGCCAGCACTCGGACAGGGGGTAACACCGGGGAGCTGTTTTTT.